This TCR beta chain was sequenced for a study of cytomegalovirus exposure and HLA in healthy donors. Study at large: The same platform was used for the 130 or so validation repertoires as for the approximately 610 first-cohort repertoires, as reported in a later analysis. General study points: The study flagged fewer than 200 TCR beta chains as cytomegalovirus-associated. Reports credit the classifier with highly specific, highly sensitive diagnosis of cytomegalovirus status. Testing in vitro showed a few CMV-associated chains specific for CMV antigens.

Worth noting for this clone: The antigen remains unidentified.

The V and J ends lost 1 base and 5 bases respectively, with 12 bases between them. Germline values: CDR1 SGHDT, CDR2 YYEEEE. The CDR3 consists of 15 residues. TCRdb's copy holds only in-frame clones and misses some; the assay was immunoSEQ multiplex PCR. Among some 170,000 clones listed, about 86% were seen once. The chain uses TRBV5-6 and TRBJ1-4; D gene ambiguous. The receptor's source is a woman under 40 in good health and CMV-seronegative. Sequenced: PBMCs. The CDR3 here is CASSLSYGENEKLFF. CDR3 DNA: TGTGCCAGCAGCTTGAGCTACGGAGAAAATGAAAAACTGTTTTTT.